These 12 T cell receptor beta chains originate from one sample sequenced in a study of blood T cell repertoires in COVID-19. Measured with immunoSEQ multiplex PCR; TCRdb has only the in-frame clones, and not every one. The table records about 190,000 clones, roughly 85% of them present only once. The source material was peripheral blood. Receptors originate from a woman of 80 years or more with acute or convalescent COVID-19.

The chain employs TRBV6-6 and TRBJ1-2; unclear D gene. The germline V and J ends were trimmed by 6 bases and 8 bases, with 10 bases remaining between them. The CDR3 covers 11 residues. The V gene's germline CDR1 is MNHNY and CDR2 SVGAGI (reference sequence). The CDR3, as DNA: TGTGCCAGCAGCCACGGGGAGGGCTACACCTTC. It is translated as CASSHGEGYTF.

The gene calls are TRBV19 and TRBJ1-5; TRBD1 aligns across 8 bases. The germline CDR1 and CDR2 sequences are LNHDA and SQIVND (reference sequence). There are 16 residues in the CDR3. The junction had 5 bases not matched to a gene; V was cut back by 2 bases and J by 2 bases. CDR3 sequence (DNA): TGTGCCAGTAGTATACAGGGGGCTTCGGGCAATCAGCCCCAGCATTTT. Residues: CASSIQGASGNQPQHF.

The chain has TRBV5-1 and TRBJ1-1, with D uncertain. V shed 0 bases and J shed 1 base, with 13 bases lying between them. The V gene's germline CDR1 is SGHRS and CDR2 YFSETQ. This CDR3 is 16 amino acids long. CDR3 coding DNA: TGCGCCAGCAGCTTGGCCGGTGTACAGAGGAACACTGAAGCTTTCTTT. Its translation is CASSLAGVQRNTEAFF. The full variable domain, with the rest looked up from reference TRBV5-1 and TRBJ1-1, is KAGVTQTPRYLIKTRGQQVTLSCSPISGHRSVSWYQQTPGQGLQFLFEYFSETQRNKGNFPGRFSGRQFSNSRSEMNVSTLELGDSALYLCASSLAGVQRNTEAFFGQGTRLTVV.

This CDR3 reads CSVGDGGSYEQYF. The CDR3 nucleotides read TGCAGCGTGGGGGACGGGGGGTCCTACGAGCAGTACTTC. The genes are TRBV29-1 and TRBJ2-7; 7 bases agree with TRBD2. The CDR3 loop spans 13 amino acids. The V segment lost 6 bases and the J segment 1 base; nucleotides outside the gene matches: 6. Looked up from germline, CDR1 is SQVTM and CDR2 is ANQGSEA.

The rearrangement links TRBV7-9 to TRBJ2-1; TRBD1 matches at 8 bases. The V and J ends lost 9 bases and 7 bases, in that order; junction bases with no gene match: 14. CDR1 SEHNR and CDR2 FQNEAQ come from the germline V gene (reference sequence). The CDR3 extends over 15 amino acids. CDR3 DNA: TGTGCCAGTAACTCCCAGGACAGGGTAAGGAATGAGCAGTTCTTC. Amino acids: CASNSQDRVRNEQFF.

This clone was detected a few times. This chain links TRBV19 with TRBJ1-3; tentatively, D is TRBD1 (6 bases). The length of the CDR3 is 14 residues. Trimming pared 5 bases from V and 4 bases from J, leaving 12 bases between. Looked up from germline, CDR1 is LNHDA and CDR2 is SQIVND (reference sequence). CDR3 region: CASSPTGTGNTIYF. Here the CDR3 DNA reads TGTGCCAGTAGTCCTACAGGGACCGGAAACACCATATATTTT. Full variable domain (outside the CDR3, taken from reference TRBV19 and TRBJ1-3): DGGITQSPKYLFRKEGQNVTLSCEQNLNHDAMYWYRQDPGQGLRLIYYSQIVNDFQKGDIAEGYSVSREKKESFPLTVTSAQKNPTAFYLCASSPTGTGNTIYFGEGSWLTVV.

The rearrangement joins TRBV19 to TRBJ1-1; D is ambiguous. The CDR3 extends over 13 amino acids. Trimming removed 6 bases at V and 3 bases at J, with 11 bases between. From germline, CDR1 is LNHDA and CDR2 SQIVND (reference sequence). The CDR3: CASRTDGYTEAFF. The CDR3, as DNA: TGTGCCAGTAGGACTGACGGATACACTGAAGCTTTCTTT.

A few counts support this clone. CDR3 sequence (DNA): TGCAGCGTTGAGGCTTACAGGGCTGATACGCAGTATTTT. It encodes CSVEAYRADTQYF. The rearrangement links TRBV29-1 to TRBJ2-3; perhaps TRBD1 as D (6 bases). Trimming pared 3 bases from V and 6 bases from J, leaving 13 bases between. The CDR3 has 13 residues. Germline assignment: CDR1 SQVTM and CDR2 ANQGSEA.

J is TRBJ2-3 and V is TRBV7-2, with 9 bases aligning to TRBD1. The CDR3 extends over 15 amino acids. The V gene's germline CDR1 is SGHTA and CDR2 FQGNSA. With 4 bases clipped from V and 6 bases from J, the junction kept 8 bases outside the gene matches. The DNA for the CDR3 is TGTGCCAGCAGCTCTAGGACAGGGGCCATGGATACGCAGTATTTT. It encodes CASSSRTGAMDTQYF.

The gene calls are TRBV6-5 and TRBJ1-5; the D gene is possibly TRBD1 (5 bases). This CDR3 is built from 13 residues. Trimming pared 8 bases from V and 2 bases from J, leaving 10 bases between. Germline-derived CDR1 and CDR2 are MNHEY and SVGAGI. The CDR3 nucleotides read TGTGCCAGCTCCAGGGTGGGCAATCAGCCCCAGCATTTT. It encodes CASSRVGNQPQHF.

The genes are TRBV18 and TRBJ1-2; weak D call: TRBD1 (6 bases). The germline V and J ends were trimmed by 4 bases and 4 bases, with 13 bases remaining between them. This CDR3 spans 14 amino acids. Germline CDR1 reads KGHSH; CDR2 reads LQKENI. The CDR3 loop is CASSLPGVPYGYTF. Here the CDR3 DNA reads TGTGCCAGCTCACTCCCAGGGGTCCCCTATGGCTACACCTTC.

CDR3 sequence reads: CASSYSTAGAGEQYF. CDR3 DNA: TGTGCCAGCAGTTACTCAACAGCGGGGGCTGGCGAGCAGTACTTC. The J gene is TRBJ2-7, the V gene TRBV6-5, with 8 bases identical to TRBD2. CDR1 MNHEY and CDR2 SVGAGI come from the germline V gene. V gave up 0 bases and J gave up 6 bases; unmatched junction bases: 7. CDR3 length equals 15 residues.